This is a list of T cell receptor beta chains from one sample in a study of Ad26.COV2.S vaccination and SARS-CoV-2 variants. Measured with immunoSEQ multiplex PCR; TCRdb has only the in-frame clones, and not every one. The data show 440,000 or so clones, 80% to 95% seen once. Sample: peripheral blood, taken in a trial of Ad26.COV2.S vaccine versus placebo. The receptors were sampled from a person between 18 and 65 years old who received the Ad26.COV2.S COVID-19 vaccine or a placebo. Both conserved end residues are part of each CDR3. A D gene is named only where the DNA matches it firmly. Clone size appears in some rows only: once, few, many, or a class for an expanded clone.

cdr3_nt,cdr3_aa,clone_size,d_call,v_call,j_call
TGTGCCAGCATCCGCTACGACCTCGGGACAGGCCCGTATAGCAATCAGCCCCAGCATTTT,CASIRYDLGTGPYSNQPQHF,-,TRBD1,TRBV28,TRBJ1-5
TGTGCCAGCAGCTTAGCGAGAGAAAACATTCAGTACTTC,CASSLARENIQYF,-,-,TRBV7-8,TRBJ2-4
TGTGCCAGCAGAGGACAGGGGGTTCCCTACGAGCAGTACTTC,CASRGQGVPYEQYF,once,TRBD1,TRBV11-2,TRBJ2-7
TGTGCCAGCAGTCGACGGTGGGTCGAGCAGTACTTC,CASSRRWVEQYF,-,-,TRBV6-2/TRBV6-3,TRBJ2-7
TGTGCCAGCAGATCCTCAGGGGTTGGGGATGAGCAGTTCTTC,CASRSSGVGDEQFF,-,-,TRBV27,TRBJ2-1
TGTGCCAGCAGTTTCGGGGGCGGCTATGGCTACACCTTC,CASSFGGGYGYTF,-,-,TRBV28,TRBJ1-2
TGTGCCAGCTCAACGACATATCAGGCCATCTCTGGAAACACCATATATTTT,CASSTTYQAISGNTIYF,once,-,TRBV18,TRBJ1-3
TGTGCCAGCAGGGACGGGCCTAGCACAGATACGCAGTATTTT,CASRDGPSTDTQYF,-,-,TRBV27,TRBJ2-3
TGTGCCAGTAGTATCCTCGGACTAGCGGATGGGGCCAACGTCCTGACTTTC,CASSILGLADGANVLTF,-,TRBD2,TRBV19,TRBJ2-6
TGTGCCAGTAAGGTGGGAGGGAGCGGGATGCGGGAGCTGTTTTTT,CASKVGGSGMRELFF,-,TRBD2,TRBV19,TRBJ2-2
TGTGCCAGCAGCTGGGGACTAGGTAACACCGGGGAGCTGTTTTTT,CASSWGLGNTGELFF,-,TRBD2,TRBV11-1,TRBJ2-2
TGTGCCAGCAGTACCAAGATCAATCAGCCCCAGCATTTT,CASSTKINQPQHF,-,-,TRBV28,TRBJ1-5
TGTGCCAGCAGTGATCGGGGACAAATCACTGAAGCTTTCTTT,CASSDRGQITEAFF,-,-,TRBV6-2/TRBV6-3,TRBJ1-1
TGTGCCAGCAGCCCCCGGGAGGGCGCCTACAATGAGCAGTTCTTC,CASSPREGAYNEQFF,-,TRBD2,TRBV13,TRBJ2-1
TGTGCCAGCAACGACAAACATAGGAATTCACCCCTCCACTTT,CASNDKHRNSPLHF,-,-,TRBV2,TRBJ1-6
TGTGCCTGGAGTTCGACAGCTTCTGGCTACACCTTC,CAWSSTASGYTF,-,-,TRBV30,TRBJ1-2
TGTGCCAGCAGTCCATTTCCTCTGTACCTCAACCACCAGTCGCCCTACGAGCAGTACTTC,CASSPFPLYLNHQSPYEQYF,-,-,TRBV4-2,TRBJ2-7
TGCGCCAGCAGCCCTGGACTAGCGGGACCATACAATGAGCAGTTCTTC,CASSPGLAGPYNEQFF,-,TRBD2,TRBV5-1,TRBJ2-1
TGTGCCAGCAGGTCGACTAGCGGGAGTATGACGGGGGAGCTGTTTTTT,CASRSTSGSMTGELFF,-,TRBD2,TRBV28,TRBJ2-2
TGTGCCAGCAGTGAAGCGCTTCGTGAGATCCAAGAGACCCAGTACTTC,CASSEALREIQETQYF,-,-,TRBV2,TRBJ2-5
TGTGCCAGCTCACCACCGGGAGGGACGGTCCAAGAGACCCAGTACTTC,CASSPPGGTVQETQYF,-,TRBD2,TRBV18,TRBJ2-5
TGCGCCAGCAGCCACGACGGGACTGAAGCTTTCTTT,CASSHDGTEAFF,-,-,TRBV5-1,TRBJ1-1
TGTGCCAGCAGCTCCCGGACCGATTCCTACGAGCAGTACTTC,CASSSRTDSYEQYF,-,-,TRBV5-4,TRBJ2-7
TGTGCCAGCAAGGGGGGGATAAATAATTCACCCCTCCACTTT,CASKGGINNSPLHF,-,-,TRBV27,TRBJ1-6
TGCGCCAGCAGCTTAAGGACTAGCGGGAGAAAAGATACGCAGTATTTT,CASSLRTSGRKDTQYF,-,TRBD2,TRBV5-1,TRBJ2-3
TGTGCCAGCAGTCCGGCGGGAGGATTAGCCAAAAACATTCAGTACTTC,CASSPAGGLAKNIQYF,-,TRBD2,TRBV28,TRBJ2-4
TGTGCCAGCAGCCCGCAGACAGGGGAAACTGAAGCTTTCTTT,CASSPQTGETEAFF,-,TRBD1,TRBV11-1,TRBJ1-1
TGTGCCATCAGCGGAAGCGGGACCTCCTACGAGCAGTACTTC,CAISGSGTSYEQYF,-,TRBD2,TRBV10-3,TRBJ2-7
TGTGCCAGCAGCGTAGGGGGCGGGAGTTCCTACAATGAGCAGTTCTTC,CASSVGGGSSYNEQFF,-,TRBD2,TRBV9,TRBJ2-1
TGTGCCAGCAGCTTAGTGGGAGCCAAGTCCTATGGCTACACCTTC,CASSLVGAKSYGYTF,-,-,TRBV7-2,TRBJ1-2
TGCGCCAGCAGCGGGGACTTTCACACCGGGGAGCTGTTTTTT,CASSGDFHTGELFF,-,-,TRBV5-1,TRBJ2-2
TGTGCCAGCAGCCAAATGACAGGGGGAACCTACAATGAGCAGTTCTTC,CASSQMTGGTYNEQFF,once,TRBD1,TRBV3-1/TRBV3-2,TRBJ2-1
TGTGCCAGCAGCGTAGCGGGGGGCTCAAGCACAGATACGCAGTATTTT,CASSVAGGSSTDTQYF,-,-,TRBV9,TRBJ2-3
TGTGCCAGCAGCTTAGAGGCGGGGGCAGGCTCTAGCTCCTATAATTCACCCCTCCACTTT,CASSLEAGAGSSSYNSPLHF,-,-,TRBV11-3,TRBJ1-6
TGTGCCAGCAGCGTAGGTGGGGGACTAGCCACAGATACGCAGTATTTT,CASSVGGGLATDTQYF,-,TRBD2,TRBV9,TRBJ2-3
TGTGCCAGCAGTATCGCGGGACCCGGGGAGCTGTTTTTT,CASSIAGPGELFF,few,-,TRBV25-1,TRBJ2-2
TGTGCCAGCTCACTTTGGGCGGACACTGAAGCTTTCTTT,CASSLWADTEAFF,-,-,TRBV18,TRBJ1-1